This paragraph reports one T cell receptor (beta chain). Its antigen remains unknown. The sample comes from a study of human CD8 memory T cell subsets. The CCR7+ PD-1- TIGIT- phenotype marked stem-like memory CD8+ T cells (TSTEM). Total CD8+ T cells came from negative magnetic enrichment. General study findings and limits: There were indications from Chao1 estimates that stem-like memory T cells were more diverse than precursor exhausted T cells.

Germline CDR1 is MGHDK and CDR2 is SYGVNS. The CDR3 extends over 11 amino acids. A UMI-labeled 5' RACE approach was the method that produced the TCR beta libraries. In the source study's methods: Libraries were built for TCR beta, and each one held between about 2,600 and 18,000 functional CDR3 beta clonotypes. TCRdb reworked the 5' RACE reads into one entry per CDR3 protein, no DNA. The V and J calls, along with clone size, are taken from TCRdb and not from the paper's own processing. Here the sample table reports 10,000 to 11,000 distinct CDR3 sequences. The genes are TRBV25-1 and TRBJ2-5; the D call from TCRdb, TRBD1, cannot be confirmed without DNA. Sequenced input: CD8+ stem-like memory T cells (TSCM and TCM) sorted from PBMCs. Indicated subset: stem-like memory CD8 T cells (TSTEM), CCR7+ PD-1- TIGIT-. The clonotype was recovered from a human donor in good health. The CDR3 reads CATVLGETQYF.